This entry lists 16 T cell receptor beta chains sequenced from one sample in a study of T-cell reconstitution after alpha-beta-depleted transplantation in children. The authors prepared the TCRbeta library with unique molecular identifiers. TCRdb ran MiXCR on the PCR reads and lists one entry per CDR3 protein. The sample records about a million distinct CDR3 sequences, about 29% being singletons. Sample: PBMCs, mostly from graft donor cells, taken 360 days after TCRalphabeta/CD19-depleted stem cell transplant. The receptors here all came from a boy younger than two who had a stem cell transplant for SCID, so the T cells may come from the graft donor.

V is TRBV5-8 and J is TRBJ2-3, with 8 positions matching TRBD2. The V segment lost 0 bases and the J segment 5 bases; nucleotides outside the gene matches: 11. CDR3 length equals 17 residues. Germline CDR1 SGHTS, CDR2 YDEGEE. DNA for the CDR3: TGTGCCAGCAGCTTGGGGACCGGGCGGGGGGCGAAAGATACGCAGTATTTT. It yields the protein CASSLGTGRGAKDTQYF.

The chain links TRBV4-1 to TRBJ2-1; a possible D gene is TRBD2 (6 bases). This CDR3 has 15 residues. CDR1 MGHRA and CDR2 YSYEKL come from the germline V gene. V was clipped by 1 base and J by 5 bases, with 12 bases between them. DNA of the CDR3: TGCGCCAGCAGCCAAGGTCCCGGACTAAACAATGAGCAGTTCTTC. Protein sequence: CASSQGPGLNNEQFF.

This clonotype was seen only a few times. The rearrangement joins TRBV5-6 to TRBJ2-1, with 9 bases identical to TRBD1. Per germline, CDR1 SGHDT and CDR2 YYEEEE. The CDR3 has 17 residues. V lost 5 bases to trimming and J lost 7 bases; unmatched junction nucleotides: 16. This CDR3 reads CASRFLKWTGDENEQFF. The CDR3 region has the DNA TGTGCCAGCAGATTCTTAAAATGGACAGGGGATGAGAATGAGCAGTTCTTC.

V gene TRBV27 combines with J gene TRBJ1-4; 11 nucleotides match TRBD1. V lost 5 bases to trimming and J lost 10 bases; unmatched junction nucleotides: 3. CDR3 size: 13 residues. Germline loops: CDR1 MNHEY, CDR2 SMNVEV (reference sequence). CDR3 sequence reads: CASSRDRGRKLFF. The CDR3 nucleotides are TGTGCCAGCAGTCGGGACAGGGGGAGAAAACTGTTTTTT.

This clonotype was picked up many times. V usage is TRBV6-6 and J usage is TRBJ1-2; D remains ambiguous. V gave up 4 bases and J gave up 8 bases, with 11 bases separating them. CDR1 is MNHNY and CDR2 is SVGAGI in the germline V gene (reference sequence). This CDR3 is 12 amino acids long. CDR3 bases: TGTGCCAGCAGTTCCAACCAAGGGGGCTACACCTTC. It codes for CASSSNQGGYTF.

This clonotype was found a few times. The rearrangement links TRBV10-3 to TRBJ2-2; the D call may be TRBD1 or TRBD2 (5 bases each). Germline lookup yields CDR1 ENHRY and CDR2 SYGVKD. This CDR3 has 15 residues. Trimming cost V 3 bases and J 8 bases, with 16 bases left between them. The CDR3 protein is CAISETGTVFGELFF. CDR3 nucleotide sequence: TGTGCCATCAGTGAAACCGGGACGGTGTTTGGGGAGCTGTTTTTT.

The chain is built from TRBV5-1 and TRBJ2-7, with a possible D match to TRBD1 (5 bases). Germline-derived CDR1 and CDR2 are SGHRS and YFSETQ. The V and J ends lost 6 bases and 3 bases respectively, with 13 bases between them. This CDR3 is built from 13 residues. CDR3 in amino acids: CASNTDSFYEQYF. The CDR3, as DNA: TGCGCCAGCAACACTGACAGTTTCTACGAGCAGTACTTC.

The rearrangement links TRBV20-1 to TRBJ2-2; tentative D call: TRBD1 (6 bases). The CDR3 extends over 15 amino acids. Between the trimmed V and J ends, which lost 6 bases and 3 bases, there was a span of 17 bases. CDR1 is DFQATT and CDR2 is SNEGSKA in the germline V gene (reference sequence). The CDR3 nucleotides are TGCAGTGCGCCGAAACAGGGATCGGACACCGGGGAGCTGTTTTTT. Protein product: CSAPKQGSDTGELFF.

For the CDR3, the DNA is TGCAGTGCTAGGACTGCCGGGACAGGGAACACTGAAGCTTTCTTT. The encoded protein is CSARTAGTGNTEAFF. This sequence joins TRBV20-1 and TRBJ1-1, with TRBD1 matching over 8 bases. After removal of 3 bases from V and 1 base from J, the junction contained 7 bases not matched to a gene. Germline loops: CDR1 DFQATT, CDR2 SNEGSKA (reference sequence). The CDR3 consists of 15 residues.

This clonotype was recorded a few times. This chain connects TRBV5-1 to TRBJ2-7; D may match TRBD1 or TRBD2 (5 bases each). This CDR3 is built from 19 residues. Trimming stripped 0 bases from V and 0 bases from J, with 22 bases between. Germline V gives CDR1 SGHRS, CDR2 YFSETQ. The chain's CDR3 is CASSLAQWGFRKSSYEQYF. In DNA form, the CDR3 reads TGCGCCAGCAGCTTGGCCCAGTGGGGGTTTCGGAAAAGCTCCTACGAGCAGTACTTC.

The rearrangement links TRBV28 to TRBJ2-3; tentatively, D is TRBD2 (5 bases). V was trimmed by 6 bases and J by 4 bases, leaving 20 bases between them. The CDR3 has 16 amino acids. Germline-derived CDR1 and CDR2 are MDHEN and SYDVKM. In nucleotides, the CDR3 is TGTGCCAGCAGCGATTGGGATCGGGGTACGGCAGATACGCAGTATTTT. Translating gives CASSDWDRGTADTQYF.

The chain couples TRBV28 to TRBJ2-7, with D possibly matching TRBD1 (5 bases). Trimming left V 4 bases short and J 3 bases short, with 16 bases between. Germline V CDR1 and CDR2: MDHEN, SYDVKM. This CDR3 is built from 15 residues. The CDR3 DNA reads TGTGCCAGCAGTTCCAGGGCTAAACTATTCTACGAGCAGTACTTC. This sequence encodes CASSSRAKLFYEQYF.

J is TRBJ2-4 and V is TRBV28; possibly TRBD1 for D (6 bases). Between the trimmed V and J ends, which lost 4 bases and 1 base, there was a span of 14 bases. Germline V gene sequence: CDR1 MDHEN, CDR2 SYDVKM. The CDR3 covers 16 residues. The CDR3 reads CASSSPGEGAKNIQYF. The CDR3 nucleotides are TGTGCCAGCAGTTCCCCAGGGGAAGGGGCCAAAAACATTCAGTACTTC.

This chain uses TRBV5-1 with TRBJ2-3; 10 bases match TRBD2. Germline assignment: CDR1 SGHRS and CDR2 YFSETQ. This CDR3 has 17 residues. Unmatched junction bases numbered 9, after V lost 4 bases and J lost 1 base. For the CDR3, the DNA is TGCGCCAGCAGCCTTTGGACTAGCGGCTATGGCACAGATACGCAGTATTTT. Protein product: CASSLWTSGYGTDTQYF.

Only a few counts were recorded for this clonotype. The chain couples TRBV2 to TRBJ2-7; the D call may be TRBD1 or TRBD2 (5 bases each). The germline V gene has CDR1 SNHLY and CDR2 FYNNEI. Trimming removed 2 bases at V and 2 bases at J, with 10 bases between. The CDR3 runs to 14 residues. CDR3 residues: CASSERGTAYEQYF. The CDR3 coding sequence is TGTGCCAGCAGTGAACGGGGCACGGCCTACGAGCAGTACTTC. Full variable domain (outside the CDR3, taken from reference TRBV2 and TRBJ2-7): EPEVTQTPSHQVTQMGQEVILRCVPISNHLYFYWYRQILGQKVEFLVSFYNNEISEKSEIFDDQFSVERPDGSNFTLKIRSTKLEDSAMYFCASSERGTAYEQYFGPGTRLTVT.

This clonotype was detected a few times. This chain joins TRBV9 and TRBJ2-1; possibly TRBD2 for D (7 bases). The CDR3 has 16 residues. V was pared by 3 bases and J by 2 bases, with 15 bases between. Per germline, CDR1 SGDLS and CDR2 YYNGEE. In DNA form, the CDR3 reads TGTGCCAGCAGCGCTGAGGGGGGGCACCCCTACAATGAGCAGTTCTTC. This codes for CASSAEGGHPYNEQFF. Full variable domain (outside the CDR3, taken from reference TRBV9 and TRBJ2-1): DSGVTQTPKHLITATGQRVTLRCSPRSGDLSVYWYQQSLDQGLQFLIQYYNGEERAKGNILERFSAQQFPDLHSELNLSSLELGDSALYFCASSAEGGHPYNEQFFGPGTRLTVL.